This T cell receptor beta chain was retrieved from a study of T cells in Graves' hyperthyroidism and ophthalmopathy. Turning to the study itself: Blood from the periphery was taken at initial diagnosis, before any treatment.

This clonotype was seen ten or more times. A much larger clone lies a single base off, so this may be a read error. Germline CDR1 and CDR2: MNHNS and SASEGT. The CDR3 spans 13 residues. With a duration under 2 months, the hyperthyroidism was newly diagnosed in patients aged 18 to 65. Template material for amplifying TCR beta CDR3 regions consisted of RNA transcripts. HTBI primers were employed in a first-round RT-PCR of the TCR CDR3. TCRdb reanalysed the multiplex PCR reads using MiXCR and keeps one entry per CDR3 protein. The table lists roughly 510,000 distinct CDR3 sequences, around 20% of them singletons.

The J gene is TRBJ2-5, the V gene TRBV6-1; 9 bases fit TRBD1. The TCR was taken from a man between 18 and 29 years old with Graves' hyperthyroidism. Sequenced material: blood. CDR3 protein: CASSTGGQEAQYF. The CDR3 coding sequence is TGTGCCAGCAGCACAGGGGGCCAAGAGGCCCAGTACTTC.